Listed below are T cell receptor beta chains from one sample, sequenced in a study of tumor and adjacent non-tumor tissue in lung cancer. TCRdb reprocessed the multiplex PCR reads via MiXCR and lists one record per CDR3 protein. The table has 85,000 or so distinct CDR3 sequences, around three quarters seen once. Sequencing used distant non-tumor lung tissue. Every receptor here comes from a woman in her fifties or sixties with non-small cell lung cancer. Each CDR3 is given with its conserved first and last residue. A D gene is named only where the DNA matches it firmly. The listing skips clone size in some rows; elsewhere it reads once, few, many or a size class.

TRBV18	.	TRBJ2-2	.	TGTGCCAGCTCACCCGTACTCGGAGGGGTGGACACCGGGGAGCTGTTTTTT	CASSPVLGGVDTGELFF
TRBV11-2	.	TRBJ1-5	.	TGTGCCAGCAGCTTAGGGTTGGAGGACACGCAGCATTTT	CASSLGLEDTQHF
TRBV25-1	TRBD1	TRBJ2-7	many	TGTGCCAGCAGTGAATCGGCAGGGGGCTCCTACGAGCAGTACTTC	CASSESAGGSYEQYF
TRBV7-9	.	TRBJ2-1	.	TGTGCCAGCAACTTGGGGACTCGGCAGTTCTTC	CASNLGTRQFF
TRBV4-1	TRBD2	TRBJ2-3	.	TGTGCCAGCAGCCAAGGCTACCTAGCGGGAGGGCCCACCGTACAGCCAGATACGCAGTATTTT	CASSQGYLAGGPTVQPDTQYF
TRBV20-1	.	TRBJ2-6	.	TGCAGTGTTAGTACCCGGGATGGGGCCAACGTCCTGACGTTC	CSVSTRDGANVLTF
TRBV6-1	.	TRBJ2-1	.	TGTGCCAGCATGGGGTTAGACCTCGACCGGGGGCAGTTCTTC	CASMGLDLDRGQFF
TRBV21-1	.	TRBJ2-7	few	TGTGCCAGCAGCATAGTAAGGGGACTAGCGGGAGTAGGAGCATCCTACGAGCAGTACTTC	CASSIVRGLAGVGASYEQYF
TRBV10-3	TRBD2	TRBJ2-3	.	TGTGCCATCAGCCTCGACATTACTAGCGGGAGTAGTACAGATACGCAGTGTTTT	CAISLDITSGSSTDTQCF
TRBV29-1	.	TRBJ2-3	.	TGCAGCGCCGATGCCTTAGGGACAAATACGCAGTATTTT	CSADALGTNTQYF
TRBV6-6	.	TRBJ2-7	.	TGTGCCAGCGGTTACTCGTTGACCGAGCAGTACTTC	CASGYSLTEQYF
TRBV4-1	.	TRBJ2-1	.	TGCGCCAGTAGCCCCGACCTGGGGCGCTCCAATGAGCAGTTCTTC	CASSPDLGRSNEQFF
TRBV18	TRBD2	TRBJ2-7	once	TGTGCCAACTCGGGGACTAGCGCCTCTTACGAGCAGTACTTC	CANSGTSASYEQYF
TRBV5-1	TRBD1	TRBJ1-6	many	TGCGCCAGCAGGCAGCAGGGGGATTCACCCCTCCACTTT	CASRQQGDSPLHF
TRBV6-5	.	TRBJ2-1	few	TGTGTTAGCAGCTACTCCTTTGCCCCCAGCTCCTACAATGAGCAGTTCTTC	CVSSYSFAPSSYNEQFF
TRBV11-2	.	TRBJ2-5	.	TGTGCCTGCAGCCCCGAGCCCACCTCACAAGAGACCCAGTATTTC	CACSPEPTSQETQYF
TRBV28	.	TRBJ1-2	.	TGTGTCATCAGCTTTTGGGCTACGCGGGACAAAAACTATGGCTACACCTTC	CVISFWATRDKNYGYTF
TRBV29-1	.	TRBJ2-7	once	TGTAGCGTCTCCCGGGACGGCGGGCAGTACTTC	CSVSRDGGQYF
TRBV6-5	.	TRBJ2-5	.	TGTGCCATCAGTAGCCAGGCATACCAAGAGACCCAGTACTTC	CAISSQAYQETQYF
TRBV6-5	TRBD2	TRBJ2-2	.	TGTCCCAGTAGACTACTAGCGGGAGCCGGGGAGCTGTTTTTT	CPSRLLAGAGELFF
TRBV4-2	.	TRBJ2-2	.	TGTGACAGCAGCCCGGCCGGTGGGGAGCTGTTTTTT	CDSSPAGGELFF
TRBV4-1	TRBD1	TRBJ1-2	.	TGCGCCAGCAGCCAAGATTGGGAGGGGGCTATAGGCTACACCTTC	CASSQDWEGAIGYTF
TRBV6-1	.	TRBJ2-7	.	TGTGCCAGCTGTGAAGACTCGAGGAGCTCCTACGAGCAATACTTC	CASCEDSRSSYEQYF
TRBV28	.	TRBJ2-4	.	TGTGTCAGCAGCGTCAAGGAAAACATTCAGTACTTC	CVSSVKENIQYF
TRBV5-4	.	TRBJ1-2	once	TGTACCAGCAGTACCGGTGGAAACTATGGCTACACCTTC	CTSSTGGNYGYTF
TRBV6-6	.	TRBJ2-7	medium-sized	TGTGCCAGCAGTTCCCGGGACAAAACCTACGAGCAGTACTTC	CASSSRDKTYEQYF
TRBV12-3/TRBV12-4	.	TRBJ1-1	few	TGTGCCAGTGGTCCCGGGGGCCCAGGAGGCAACACTGAAGCTTTCTTT	CASGPGGPGGNTEAFF
TRBV6-5	.	TRBJ2-1	.	TGTGCCAGCAACCCCGTCCTGGGGAATGAGCAGTTCTTC	CASNPVLGNEQFF
TRBV2	.	TRBJ2-7	.	TGTGCCAGCAGTACTATAGACGAGCAGTATTTC	CASSTIDEQYF
TRBV4-2	.	TRBJ2-7	.	TGTGCCTGCAGCCATGCAGTAGCGGCGGTCCCCTACGAGCGGTACTTC	CACSHAVAAVPYERYF
TRBV6-5	.	TRBJ2-3	.	TGTGCCAGCAGTCCCCCGCGGTCGGGAGTGGCAGATACGCACTATTTT	CASSPPRSGVADTHYF
TRBV29-1	.	TRBJ2-1	.	TGCAGCGTTGAAGATCCCCACCGAAACTCTTACAGTGAGCAGTTCTTC	CSVEDPHRNSYSEQFF
TRBV6-1	.	TRBJ1-2	.	TGTGCCTGCAGTGAGGGCAGGGCACACTATGGCTACACCTTC	CACSEGRAHYGYTF
TRBV29-1	TRBD1	TRBJ2-7	few	TGCAGCGTTCTGGACGAAATAAGGGGGCAGCACTTC	CSVLDEIRGQHF
TRBV5-1	.	TRBJ2-7	.	TGCGCCAGCGGCGAATCAGGGAGATGGATATACGATCAATACTTC	CASGESGRWIYDQYF
TRBV20-1	.	TRBJ2-3	.	TGCAGTGTTGGAGATGGGGGGATTCACACAGATACGCAGTATTTT	CSVGDGGIHTDTQYF
TRBV6-2/TRBV6-3	.	TRBJ2-1	.	TGTACCAGCAGTCCCCAGGAGGGGGGCCACGAGCAGTTCTTC	CTSSPQEGGHEQFF
TRBV4-2	TRBD1	TRBJ2-7	once	TGTGCCAGCAATACAGGGGGCTCATACGAGCAGTACTTC	CASNTGGSYEQYF